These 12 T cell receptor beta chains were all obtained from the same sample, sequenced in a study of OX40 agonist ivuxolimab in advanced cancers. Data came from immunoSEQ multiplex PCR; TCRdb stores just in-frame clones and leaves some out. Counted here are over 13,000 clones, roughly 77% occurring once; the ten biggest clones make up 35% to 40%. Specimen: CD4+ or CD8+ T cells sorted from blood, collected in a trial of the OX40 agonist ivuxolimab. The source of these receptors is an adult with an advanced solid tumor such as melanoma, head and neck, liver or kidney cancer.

CDR3 sequence reads: CASSLVGTGRQETQYF. CDR3 bases: TGTGCCAGCAGCTTAGTGGGGACAGGCAGGCAAGAGACCCAGTACTTC. The chain recombines TRBV13 with TRBJ2-5, with 8 positions matching TRBD1. Looked up from germline, CDR1 is PRHDT and CDR2 is FYEKMQ (reference sequence). V lost 1 base, J lost 2 bases, and 6 bases stayed unmatched. The CDR3 sequence is 16 residues long.

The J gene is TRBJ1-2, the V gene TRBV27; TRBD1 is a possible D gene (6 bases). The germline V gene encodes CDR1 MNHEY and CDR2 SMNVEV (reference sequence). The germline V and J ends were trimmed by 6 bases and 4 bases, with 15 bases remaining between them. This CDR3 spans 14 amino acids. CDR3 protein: CASSTGGAIYGYTF. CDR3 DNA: TGTGCCAGCAGCACCGGGGGGGCGATCTATGGCTACACCTTC.

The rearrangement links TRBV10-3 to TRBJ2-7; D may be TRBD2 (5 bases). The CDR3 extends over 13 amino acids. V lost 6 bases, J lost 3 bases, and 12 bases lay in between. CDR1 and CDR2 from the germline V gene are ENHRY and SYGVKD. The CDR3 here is CAISTDGNYEQYF. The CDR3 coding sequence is TGTGCCATCAGCACAGACGGGAACTACGAGCAGTACTTC.

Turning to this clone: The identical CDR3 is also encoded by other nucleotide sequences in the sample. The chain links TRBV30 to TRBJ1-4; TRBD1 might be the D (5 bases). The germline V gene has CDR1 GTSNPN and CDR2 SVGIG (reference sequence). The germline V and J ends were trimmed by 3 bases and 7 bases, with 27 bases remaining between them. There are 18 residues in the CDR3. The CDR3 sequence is CAWSVRDGKKGVGEKLFF. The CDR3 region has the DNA TGTGCCTGGAGCGTCCGGGACGGCAAGAAGGGTGTCGGTGAAAAACTGTTTTTT.

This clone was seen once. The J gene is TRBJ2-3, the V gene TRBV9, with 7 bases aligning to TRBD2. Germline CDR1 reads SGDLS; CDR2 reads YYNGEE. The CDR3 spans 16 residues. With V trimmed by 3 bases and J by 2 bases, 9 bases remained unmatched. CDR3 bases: TGTGCCAGCAGCGCCTCGACTAGCAGCTACACAGATACGCAGTATTTT. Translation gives CASSASTSSYTDTQYF.

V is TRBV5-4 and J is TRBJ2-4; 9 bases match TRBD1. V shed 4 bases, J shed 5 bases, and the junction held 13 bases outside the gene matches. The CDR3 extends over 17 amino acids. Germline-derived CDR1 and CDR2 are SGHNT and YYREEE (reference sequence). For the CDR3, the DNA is TGTGCCAGCAGCCTACTAACAGGGGGCGTCGGGCAAAACATTCAGTACTTC. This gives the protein CASSLLTGGVGQNIQYF.

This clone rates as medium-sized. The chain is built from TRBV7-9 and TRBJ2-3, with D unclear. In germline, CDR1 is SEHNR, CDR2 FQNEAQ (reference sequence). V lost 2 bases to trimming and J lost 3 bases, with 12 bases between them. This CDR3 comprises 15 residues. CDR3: CASSLLASLTDTQYF. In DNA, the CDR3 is TGTGCCAGCAGCTTACTGGCTAGTTTAACAGATACGCAGTATTTT.

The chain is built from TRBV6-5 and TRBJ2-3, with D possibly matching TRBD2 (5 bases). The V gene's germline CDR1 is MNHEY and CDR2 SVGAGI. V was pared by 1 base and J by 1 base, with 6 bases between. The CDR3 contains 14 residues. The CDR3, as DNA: TGTGCCAGCAGTTACTACGGGGGCACAGATACGCAGTATTTT. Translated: CASSYYGGTDTQYF.

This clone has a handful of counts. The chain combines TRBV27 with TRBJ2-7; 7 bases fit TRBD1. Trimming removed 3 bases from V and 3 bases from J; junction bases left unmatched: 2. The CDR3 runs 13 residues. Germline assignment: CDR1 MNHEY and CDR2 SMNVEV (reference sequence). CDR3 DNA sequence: TGTGCCAGCAGTTTTGCAGGGGGCTACGAGCAGTACTTC. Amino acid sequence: CASSFAGGYEQYF.

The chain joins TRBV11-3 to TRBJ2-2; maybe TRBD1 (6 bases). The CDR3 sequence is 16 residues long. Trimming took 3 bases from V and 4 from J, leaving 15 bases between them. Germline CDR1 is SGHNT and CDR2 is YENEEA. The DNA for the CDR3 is TGTGCCAGCAGCTTGGAATCAGGGGAGAGCACCGGGGAGCTGTTTTTT. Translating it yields CASSLESGESTGELFF.

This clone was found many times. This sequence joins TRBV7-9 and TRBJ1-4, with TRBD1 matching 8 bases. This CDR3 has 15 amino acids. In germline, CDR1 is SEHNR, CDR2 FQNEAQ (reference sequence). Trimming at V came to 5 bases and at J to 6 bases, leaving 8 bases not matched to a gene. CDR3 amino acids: CASSTLDRVDEKLFF. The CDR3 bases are TGTGCCAGCAGCACCCTGGACAGGGTGGATGAAAAACTGTTTTTT.

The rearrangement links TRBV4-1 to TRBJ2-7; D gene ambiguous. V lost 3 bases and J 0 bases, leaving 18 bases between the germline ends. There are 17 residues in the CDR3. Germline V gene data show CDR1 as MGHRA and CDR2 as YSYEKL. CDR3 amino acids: CASSHPSTDPSSYEQYF. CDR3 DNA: TGCGCCAGCAGCCACCCTTCTACGGACCCTAGCTCCTACGAGCAGTACTTC.